The sequence of this T cell receptor beta chain was determined in a study of cytomegalovirus exposure and HLA in healthy donors. Study-level points and caveats: Researchers catalogued approximately 170 TCR beta chains as cytomegalovirus-associated.

TCRdb's copy holds only in-frame clones and misses some; the assay was immunoSEQ multiplex PCR. The sample holds about 220,000 clones, approximately 83% seen once. This clone has a single count. Its antigen is as yet unknown. This CDR3 spans 11 amino acids. The V end was cut by 1 base, the J end by 9 bases, with 4 bases between. Germline lookup yields CDR1 MNHNS and CDR2 SASEGT. J is TRBJ2-1 and V is TRBV6-1; unclear D gene. The receptor comes from a woman aged 25 to 39 in good health and CMV-seropositive. The specimen sequenced was PBMCs. The CDR3, as DNA: TGTGCCAGCAGTGAAGGGAGTGAGCAGTTCTTC. Protein: CASSEGSEQFF.